Presented here are 28 T cell receptor beta chains from one specimen sequenced in a study of cytomegalovirus exposure and HLA in healthy donors. The study ran its PCR with 60 Vbeta and 13 Jbeta primers. Data came from immunoSEQ multiplex PCR; TCRdb stores just in-frame clones and leaves some out. The sample contains more than 95,000 clones, over 60% of which appear only once. The sequenced material came from PBMCs. These receptors were obtained from a woman younger than 35 in good health and CMV-seropositive.

The chain carries TRBV5-1 and TRBJ1-2; possibly TRBD1 for D (6 bases). The CDR3 runs 14 residues. CDR1 is SGHRS, CDR2 YFSETQ, per germline. V lost 4 bases to trimming and J lost 4 bases, with 14 bases between them. CDR3 nucleotide sequence: TGCGCCAGCAGCCCAGAACAGGGCTTCTATGGCTACACCTTC. Translation: CASSPEQGFYGYTF.

The gene calls are TRBV6-5 and TRBJ2-7; a possible D gene is TRBD1 (5 bases). The V end lost 4 bases, the J end lost 3 bases, and 13 bases lay between the germline ends. The length of the CDR3 is 14 residues. Germline V lookup: CDR1 MNHEY, CDR2 SVGAGI. CDR3: CASSWGRADYEQYF. The CDR3 coding sequence is TGTGCCAGCAGTTGGGGCAGGGCGGACTACGAGCAGTACTTC.

J is TRBJ1-6 and V is TRBV4-1; D possibly corresponds to TRBD1 (6 bases). Trimming removed 1 base at V and 4 bases at J, with 14 bases between. The CDR3 has 17 amino acids. The germline V gene encodes CDR1 MGHRA and CDR2 YSYEKL. CDR3 nucleotides: TGCGCCAGCAGCCAAGCTTCACAGGGCAGATATAATTCACCCCTCCACTTT. It yields the protein CASSQASQGRYNSPLHF.

The gene calls are TRBV28 and TRBJ1-2, with D hard to call. The CDR3 contains 16 residues. Trimming took 4 bases from V and 2 from J, leaving 17 bases between them. The germline V gene encodes CDR1 MDHEN and CDR2 SYDVKM. CDR3 coding DNA: TGTGCCAGCAGTTCAGGTGCCCAGGCCATCAACTATGGCTACACCTTC. It yields the protein CASSSGAQAINYGYTF.

This chain joins TRBV10-2 and TRBJ1-2, with no clear D. The germline V gene encodes CDR1 WSHSY and CDR2 SAAADI. Trimming removed 2 bases at V and 9 bases at J, with 10 bases between. The CDR3 contains 12 residues. The CDR3, as DNA: TGCGCCAGCAGTGAGGAAGAGCTGAGCTACACCTTC. It yields the protein CASSEEELSYTF.

The chain combines TRBV2 with TRBJ2-1; 13 bases are shared with TRBD2. The CDR3 covers 15 residues. With V trimmed by 6 bases and J by 6 bases, 5 bases remained unmatched. CDR1 is SNHLY, CDR2 FYNNEI, per germline. The CDR3 here is CASRDRLAGGNEQFF. CDR3 in DNA: TGTGCCAGCAGAGACCGACTAGCGGGGGGCAATGAGCAGTTCTTC.

The DNA of the CDR3 is TGCGCCAGCAGTGAACAGCCTCAAGAGACCCAGTACTTC. As protein: CASSEQPQETQYF. The rearrangement uses TRBV10-1 and TRBJ2-5; D is ambiguous. V was shortened by 3 bases and J by 2 bases, with 7 bases between the two germline ends. Germline loops: CDR1 WNHNN, CDR2 SYGVQD (reference sequence). The CDR3 spans 13 residues.

The chain carries TRBV5-1 and TRBJ1-3; 9 bases are a match to TRBD1. The CDR3 length is 14 residues. V shed 4 bases, J shed 4 bases, and the junction held 3 bases outside the gene matches. Germline assignment: CDR1 SGHRS and CDR2 YFSETQ. This chain's CDR3 is CASSHGQGGNTIYF. The CDR3 bases are TGCGCCAGCAGCCACGGACAGGGGGGAAACACCATATATTTT.

The chain recombines TRBV27 with TRBJ1-1; D is uncertain. The CDR3 is 13 amino acids. V shed 8 bases and J shed 0 bases, with 10 bases lying between them. Germline V gene data show CDR1 as MNHEY and CDR2 as SMNVEV (reference sequence). The CDR3 protein is CASSRLMNTEAFF. Here the CDR3 DNA reads TGTGCCAGCTCGCGGCTCATGAACACTGAAGCTTTCTTT.

This clone turned up a few times. The chain uses TRBV13 and TRBJ1-3; D is possibly TRBD1 (5 bases). Trimming removed 2 bases from V and 0 bases from J, with 14 bases in between. Germline lookup yields CDR1 PRHDT and CDR2 FYEKMQ (reference sequence). This CDR3 is built from 17 residues. The CDR3 is CASSLPSRGTSGNTIYF. As DNA, the CDR3 is TGTGCCAGCAGCTTACCCTCCCGGGGGACCTCTGGAAACACCATATATTTT.

V gene TRBV5-1 combines with J gene TRBJ1-1; D is ambiguous. The length of the CDR3 is 15 residues. Germline-derived CDR1 and CDR2 are SGHRS and YFSETQ. Trimming shortened V by 1 base and J by 1 base, and 11 bases separated the two germline ends. The CDR3 here is CASSLREESNTEAFF. CDR3 nucleotide sequence: TGCGCCAGCAGCTTGAGAGAGGAGTCGAACACTGAAGCTTTCTTT.

The rearrangement links TRBV6-1 to TRBJ2-7; possible D gene TRBD1, 6 bases. This CDR3 is built from 15 residues. The germline V and J ends were trimmed by 5 bases and 3 bases, with 17 bases remaining between them. Germline values: CDR1 MNHNS, CDR2 SASEGT. For the CDR3, the DNA is TGTGCCAGCAGTCAGGGAAGTACAGGGAGCTACGAGCAGTACTTC. It is translated as CASSQGSTGSYEQYF.

The gene calls are TRBV5-8 and TRBJ1-6; no definite D call. V lost 0 bases to trimming and J lost 10 bases, with 11 bases between them. Germline V gene sequence: CDR1 SGHTS, CDR2 YDEGEE. The CDR3 is 14 residues long. For the CDR3, the DNA is TGTGCCAGCAGCTTGGGTGACTCGCCCTCACCCCTCCACTTT. Its translation is CASSLGDSPSPLHF.

The V call is TRBV9, the J call TRBJ1-5; weak D call: TRBD1 (5 bases). Germline V gene sequence: CDR1 SGDLS, CDR2 YYNGEE. The V end was cut by 1 base, the J end by 3 bases, with 8 bases between. The CDR3 consists of 14 residues. CDR3 region: CASSVRGDNQPQHF. The CDR3, as DNA: TGTGCCAGCAGCGTAAGGGGTGACAATCAGCCCCAGCATTTT.

The chain combines TRBV6-6 with TRBJ2-2, with 7 bases aligning to TRBD1. Germline loops: CDR1 MNHNY, CDR2 SVGAGI (reference sequence). The CDR3 spans 15 residues. The J segment lost 6 bases and the V segment lost 0 bases, leaving 4 bases of the junction unmatched. In nucleotides, the CDR3 is TGTGCCAGCAGTTACTCAGGGGGCAGACCCGGGGAGCTGTTTTTT. Protein sequence: CASSYSGGRPGELFF.

This clone was picked up a small number of times. Since a much larger clone is just one base distant, this may be a read error. J is TRBJ2-7 and V is TRBV7-9; D is perhaps TRBD1 (6 bases). V shed 1 base and J shed 4 bases, with 8 bases lying between them. The CDR3 length is 13 residues. Germline V CDR1 and CDR2: SEHNR, FQNEAQ (reference sequence). The CDR3 DNA reads TGTGCCAGCAGCTTAGGGACAGAGTACGAGCAGTACGTC. Translated, it gives CASSLGTEYEQYV.

The chain uses TRBV28 and TRBJ1-1; maybe TRBD1 (5 bases). The CDR3 loop spans 11 amino acids. V lost 10 bases to trimming and J lost 4 bases, with 10 bases between them. CDR1 is MDHEN and CDR2 is SYDVKM in the germline V gene. The CDR3 sequence is CAILGGTEAFF. Here the CDR3 DNA reads TGTGCCATCCTGGGGGGCACTGAAGCTTTCTTT.

This chain links TRBV5-4 with TRBJ2-4, with D possibly being TRBD1 (7 bases). The length of the CDR3 is 15 residues. V gave up 0 bases and J gave up 13 bases, with 20 bases separating them. The germline V gene encodes CDR1 SGHNT and CDR2 YYREEE (reference sequence). Here the CDR3 reads CASSLGQGDSRAQYF. In DNA form, the CDR3 reads TGTGCCAGCAGCTTGGGGCAGGGGGACTCACGAGCCCAGTACTTC.

The chain joins TRBV10-1 to TRBJ2-7; D might be TRBD2 (5 bases). Germline lookup yields CDR1 WNHNN and CDR2 SYGVQD (reference sequence). V shed 3 bases and J shed 0 bases, with 6 bases lying between them. The CDR3 totals 13 residues. CDR3 amino acids: CASSDGNSYEQYF. The CDR3 DNA is TGCGCCAGCAGTGACGGGAACTCCTACGAGCAGTACTTC.

This clone occurred a few times. This chain connects TRBV2 to TRBJ2-2; TRBD2 might be the D (6 bases). Between the trimmed V and J ends, which lost 7 bases and 0 bases, there was a span of 9 bases. There are 14 residues in the CDR3. From germline, CDR1 is SNHLY and CDR2 FYNNEI. In nucleotides, the CDR3 is TGTGCCAGCAAACGGGAGACGAACACCGGGGAGCTGTTTTTT. This codes for CASKRETNTGELFF.

This clone showed up just a few times. CDR3 sequence (DNA): TGTGCCTGGAGTACAACGACAGGGGGCACTGAAGCTTTCTTT. It translates to CAWSTTTGGTEAFF. The chain is built from TRBV30 and TRBJ1-1; 9 nucleotides align to TRBD1. CDR3 size: 14 residues. Germline trimming cut 2 bases from V and 4 bases from J; bases unmatched to any gene: 5. Germline values: CDR1 GTSNPN, CDR2 SVGIG (reference sequence).

The chain uses TRBV13 and TRBJ2-5, with 8 bases that match TRBD1. This CDR3 has 15 amino acids. V was pared by 5 bases and J by 2 bases, with 7 bases of the junction left unmatched. The germline CDR1 and CDR2 sequences are PRHDT and FYEKMQ (reference sequence). The CDR3 protein is CASSPRDRLQETQYF. The DNA of the CDR3 is TGTGCCAGCAGCCCAAGGGACAGGCTACAAGAGACCCAGTACTTC.

This clone came up a few times. The chain links TRBV9 to TRBJ1-3; 9 bases are a match to TRBD1. Germline assignment: CDR1 SGDLS and CDR2 YYNGEE. This CDR3 contains 16 residues. The J segment lost 4 bases and the V segment lost 3 bases, leaving 8 bases of the junction unmatched. The CDR3 bases are TGTGCCAGCAGCGCGGGGGACAGGGTGACGGGAAACACCATATATTTT. This gives the protein CASSAGDRVTGNTIYF.

This sequence joins TRBV7-6 and TRBJ2-1, with 9 bases aligning to TRBD2. V was pared by 2 bases and J by 7 bases, with 18 bases of the junction left unmatched. The CDR3 is 19 amino acids. The germline V gene encodes CDR1 SGHVS and CDR2 FNYEAQ. The CDR3 DNA sequence: TGTGCCAGCAGCTTATTTCCTAGCGGGACGAAAAGTGAGGTAAATGAGCAGTTCTTC. As protein: CASSLFPSGTKSEVNEQFF. Complete variable domain (other parts from reference TRBV7-6 and TRBJ2-1): GAGVSQSPRYKVTKRGQDVALRCDPISGHVSLYWYRQALGQGPEFLTYFNYEAQQDKSGLPNDRFSAERPEGSISTLTIQRTEQRDSAMYRCASSLFPSGTKSEVNEQFFGPGTRLTVL.

This clone appeared a few times. The rearrangement uses TRBV5-1 and TRBJ2-7; TRBD2 aligns across 7 bases. The V gene's germline CDR1 is SGHRS and CDR2 YFSETQ. Germline trimming cut 0 bases from V and 4 bases from J; bases unmatched to any gene: 4. This CDR3 comprises 14 residues. This CDR3 reads CASSLGLAEYEQYF. In DNA, the CDR3 is TGCGCCAGCAGCTTGGGGCTAGCGGAATACGAGCAGTACTTC.

This rearrangement joins TRBV27 to TRBJ2-1, with 8 nucleotides matching TRBD1. The germline V gene has CDR1 MNHEY and CDR2 SMNVEV (reference sequence). The CDR3 spans 15 residues. After removal of 5 bases from V and 5 bases from J, the junction contained 8 bases not matched to a gene. CDR3 sequence: CASSPLGQVDNEQFF. The DNA of the CDR3 is TGTGCCAGCAGTCCCTTGGGACAGGTTGACAATGAGCAGTTCTTC.

This clone was observed a handful of times. The chain recombines TRBV6-5 with TRBJ1-1, with D unclear. Trimming removed 0 bases at V and 0 bases at J, with 8 bases between. Germline values: CDR1 MNHEY, CDR2 SVGAGI. The CDR3 sequence is 15 residues long. In DNA form, the CDR3 reads TGTGCCAGCAGTTACTCTCCTGACATGAACACTGAAGCTTTCTTT. Its translation: CASSYSPDMNTEAFF.

This chain connects TRBV27 to TRBJ2-1; 12 bases match TRBD2. Germline CDR1 MNHEY, CDR2 SMNVEV (reference sequence). This CDR3 comprises 16 residues. The V and J ends lost 5 bases and 5 bases, in that order; junction bases with no gene match: 7. CDR3 protein: CASSPKGLAGNNEQFF. The CDR3 DNA is TGTGCCAGCAGTCCGAAGGGACTAGCGGGTAACAATGAGCAGTTCTTC.